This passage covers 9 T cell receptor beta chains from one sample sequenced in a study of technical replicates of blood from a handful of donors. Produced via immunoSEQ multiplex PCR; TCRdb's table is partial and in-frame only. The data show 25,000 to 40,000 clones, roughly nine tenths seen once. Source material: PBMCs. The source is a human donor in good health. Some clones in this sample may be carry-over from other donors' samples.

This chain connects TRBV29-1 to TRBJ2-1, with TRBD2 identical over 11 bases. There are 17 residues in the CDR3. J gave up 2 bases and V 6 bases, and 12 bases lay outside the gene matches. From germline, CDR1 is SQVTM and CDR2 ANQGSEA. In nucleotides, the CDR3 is TGCAGCGTCGGACTAGCGGGCCATCGAGGGACCTACAATGAGCAGTTCTTC. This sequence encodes CSVGLAGHRGTYNEQFF.

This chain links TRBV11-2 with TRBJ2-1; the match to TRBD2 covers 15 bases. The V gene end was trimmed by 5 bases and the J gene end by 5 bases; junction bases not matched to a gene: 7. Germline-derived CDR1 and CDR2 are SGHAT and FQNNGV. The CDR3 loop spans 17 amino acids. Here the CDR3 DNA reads TGTGCCAGCAGCAGGGGACTAGCGGGAGGCACCCACAATGAGCAGTTCTTC. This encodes CASSRGLAGGTHNEQFF.

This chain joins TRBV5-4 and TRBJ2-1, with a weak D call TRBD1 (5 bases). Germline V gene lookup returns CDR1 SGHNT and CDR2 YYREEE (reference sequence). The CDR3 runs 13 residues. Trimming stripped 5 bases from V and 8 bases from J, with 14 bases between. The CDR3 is CASRSRVGDEQFF. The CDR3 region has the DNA TGTGCCAGCAGATCCAGGGTTGGGGATGAGCAGTTCTTC.

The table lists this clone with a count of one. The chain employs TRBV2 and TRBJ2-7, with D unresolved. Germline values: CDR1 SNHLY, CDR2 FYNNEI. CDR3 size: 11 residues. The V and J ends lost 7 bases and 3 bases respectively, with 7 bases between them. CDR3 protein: CASNAVYEQYF. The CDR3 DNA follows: TGTGCCAGCAATGCGGTCTACGAGCAGTACTTC.

CDR3: CASSRTSGRSYEQFF. As DNA, the CDR3 is TGTGCCAGCAGCCGAACTAGCGGGAGATCTTATGAGCAGTTCTTC. The chain is built from TRBV7-2 and TRBJ2-1; 11 bases fit TRBD2. This CDR3 is 15 amino acids long. The germline V gene encodes CDR1 SGHTA and CDR2 FQGNSA. V was pared by 5 bases and J by 8 bases, with 8 bases of the junction left unmatched.

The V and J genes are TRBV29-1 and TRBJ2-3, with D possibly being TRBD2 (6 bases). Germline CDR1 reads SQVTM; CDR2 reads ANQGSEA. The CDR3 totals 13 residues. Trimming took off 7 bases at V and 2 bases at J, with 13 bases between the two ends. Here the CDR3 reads CSATGTLTDTQYF. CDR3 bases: TGCAGCGCGACCGGGACTCTCACAGATACGCAGTATTTT.

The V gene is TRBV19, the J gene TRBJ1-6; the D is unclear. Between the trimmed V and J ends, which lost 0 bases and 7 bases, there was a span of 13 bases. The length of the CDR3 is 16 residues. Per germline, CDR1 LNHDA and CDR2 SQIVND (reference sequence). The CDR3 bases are TGTGCCAGTAGTATAGAGTGGCGGCCCCGCAATTCACCCCTCCACTTT. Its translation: CASSIEWRPRNSPLHF. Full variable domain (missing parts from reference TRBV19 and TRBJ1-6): DGGITQSPKYLFRKEGQNVTLSCEQNLNHDAMYWYRQDPGQGLRLIYYSQIVNDFQKGDIAEGYSVSREKKESFPLTVTSAQKNPTAFYLCASSIEWRPRNSPLHFGNGTRLTVT.

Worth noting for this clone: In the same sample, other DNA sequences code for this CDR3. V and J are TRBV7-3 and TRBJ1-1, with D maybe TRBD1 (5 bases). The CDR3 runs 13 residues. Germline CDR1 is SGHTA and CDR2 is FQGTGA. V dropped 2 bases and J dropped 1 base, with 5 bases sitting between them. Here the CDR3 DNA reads TGTGCCAGCAGCTTAGGACAGAACACTGAAGCTTTCTTT. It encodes CASSLGQNTEAFF. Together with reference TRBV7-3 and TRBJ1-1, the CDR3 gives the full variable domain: GAGVSQTPSNKVTEKGKYVELRCDPISGHTALYWYRQSLGQGPEFLIYFQGTGAADDSGLPNDRFFAVRPEGSVSTLKIQRTERGDSAVYLCASSLGQNTEAFFGQGTRLTVV.

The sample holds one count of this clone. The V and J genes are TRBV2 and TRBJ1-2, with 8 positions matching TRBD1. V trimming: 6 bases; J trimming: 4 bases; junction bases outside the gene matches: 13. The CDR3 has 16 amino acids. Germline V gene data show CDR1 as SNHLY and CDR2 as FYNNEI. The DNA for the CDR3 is TGTGCCAGCAGGGGCGGCCAGGGGGCACGAGGCTATGGCTACACCTTC. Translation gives CASRGGQGARGYGYTF.